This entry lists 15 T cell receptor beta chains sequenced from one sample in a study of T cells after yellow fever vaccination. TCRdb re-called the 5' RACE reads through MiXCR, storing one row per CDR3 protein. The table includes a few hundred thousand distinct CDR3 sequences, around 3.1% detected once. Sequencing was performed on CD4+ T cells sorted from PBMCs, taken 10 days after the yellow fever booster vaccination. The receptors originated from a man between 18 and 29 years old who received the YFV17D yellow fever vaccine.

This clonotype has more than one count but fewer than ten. The DNA of the CDR3 is TGCGCCAGCAGCCCAATCACGACTAGCGGGGTAATAGATACGCAGTATTTT. This gives the protein CASSPITTSGVIDTQYF. The chain employs TRBV5-1 and TRBJ2-3; 11 bases map to TRBD2. Germline lookup yields CDR1 SGHRS and CDR2 YFSETQ. There are 17 residues in the CDR3. Trimming cost V 4 bases and J 5 bases; bases outside gene matches: 12.

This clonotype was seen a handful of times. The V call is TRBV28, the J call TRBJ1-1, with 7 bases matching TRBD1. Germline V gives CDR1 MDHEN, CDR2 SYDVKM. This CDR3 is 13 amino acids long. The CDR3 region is CAGRDSSNTEAFF. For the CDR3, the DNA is TGTGCGGGGAGGGACAGTTCGAACACTGAAGCTTTCTTT.

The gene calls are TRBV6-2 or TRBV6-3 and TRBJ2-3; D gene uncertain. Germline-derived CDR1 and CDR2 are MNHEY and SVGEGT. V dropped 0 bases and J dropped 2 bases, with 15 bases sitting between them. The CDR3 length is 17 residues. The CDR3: CASSYSLFTGLTDTQYF. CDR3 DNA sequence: TGTGCCAGCAGTTACTCGCTATTTACCGGCCTCACAGATACGCAGTATTTT.

The CDR3 nucleotides read TGCAGCGTAGGGACTAGCGATGGCAACGAGCAGTACTTC. It yields the protein CSVGTSDGNEQYF. The V and J genes are TRBV29-1 and TRBJ2-7, with TRBD2 matching 10 bases. Germline-derived CDR1 and CDR2 are SQVTM and ANQGSEA. J lost 5 bases, V lost 6 bases, and 7 bases had no gene match. CDR3 length equals 13 residues.

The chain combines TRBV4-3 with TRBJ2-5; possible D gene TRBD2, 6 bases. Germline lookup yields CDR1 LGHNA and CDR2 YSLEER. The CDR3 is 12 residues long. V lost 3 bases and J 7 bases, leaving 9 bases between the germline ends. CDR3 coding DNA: TGCGCCAGCAGCCAGGTTAGCGGGACCCAGTACTTC. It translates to CASSQVSGTQYF.

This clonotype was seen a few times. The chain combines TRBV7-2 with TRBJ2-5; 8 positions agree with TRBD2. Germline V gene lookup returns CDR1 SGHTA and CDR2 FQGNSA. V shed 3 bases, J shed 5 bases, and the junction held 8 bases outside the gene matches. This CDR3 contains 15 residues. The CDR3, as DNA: TGTGCCAGCAGCTTCCAGCGGGGGCACGGGGAGACCCAGTACTTC. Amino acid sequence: CASSFQRGHGETQYF.

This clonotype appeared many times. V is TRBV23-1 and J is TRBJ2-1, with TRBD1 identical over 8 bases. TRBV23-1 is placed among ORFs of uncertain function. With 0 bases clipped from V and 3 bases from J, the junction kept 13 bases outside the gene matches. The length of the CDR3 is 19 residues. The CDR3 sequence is CASSQSLESRTGNYNEQFF. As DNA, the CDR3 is TGCGCCAGCAGTCAATCGCTTGAGTCCCGGACAGGGAACTACAATGAGCAGTTCTTC.

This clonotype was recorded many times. CDR3 sequence (DNA): TGCAGTGCCGGACGACAGGGGAACCCCACAGATACGCAGTATTTT. Translating gives CSAGRQGNPTDTQYF. The chain employs TRBV20-1 and TRBJ2-3; 8 bases align to TRBD1. The CDR3 has 15 amino acids. Germline V gene sequence: CDR1 DFQATT, CDR2 SNEGSKA (reference sequence). With 6 bases clipped from V and 2 bases from J, the junction kept 10 bases outside the gene matches.

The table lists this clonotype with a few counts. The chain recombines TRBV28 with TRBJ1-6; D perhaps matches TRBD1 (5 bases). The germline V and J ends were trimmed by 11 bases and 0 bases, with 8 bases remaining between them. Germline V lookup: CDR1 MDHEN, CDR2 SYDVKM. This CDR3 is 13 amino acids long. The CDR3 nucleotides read TGTGCCGGGGGAAGCTCCTATAATTCACCCCTCCACTTT. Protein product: CAGGSSYNSPLHF.

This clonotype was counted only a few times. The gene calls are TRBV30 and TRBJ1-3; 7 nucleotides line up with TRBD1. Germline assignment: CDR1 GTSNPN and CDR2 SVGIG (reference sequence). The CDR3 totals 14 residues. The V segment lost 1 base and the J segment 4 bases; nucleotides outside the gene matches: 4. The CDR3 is CAWSALGQGNTIYF. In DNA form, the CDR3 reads TGTGCCTGGAGTGCCCTGGGACAGGGAAACACCATATATTTT.

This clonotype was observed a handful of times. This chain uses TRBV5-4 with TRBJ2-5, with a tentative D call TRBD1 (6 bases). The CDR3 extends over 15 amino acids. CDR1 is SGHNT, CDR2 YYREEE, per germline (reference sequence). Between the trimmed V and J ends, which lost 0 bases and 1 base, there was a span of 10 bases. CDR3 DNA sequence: TGTGCCAGCAGCTTGGCCAGGGGAGCCCAAGAGACCCAGTACTTC. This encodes CASSLARGAQETQYF.

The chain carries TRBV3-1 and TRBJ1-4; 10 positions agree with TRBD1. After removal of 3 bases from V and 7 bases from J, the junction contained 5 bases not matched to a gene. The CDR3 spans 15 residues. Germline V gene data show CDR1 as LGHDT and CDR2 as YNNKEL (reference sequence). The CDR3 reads CASSQAGQGFEKLFF. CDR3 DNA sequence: TGTGCCAGCAGCCAGGCGGGACAGGGGTTTGAAAAACTGTTTTTT.

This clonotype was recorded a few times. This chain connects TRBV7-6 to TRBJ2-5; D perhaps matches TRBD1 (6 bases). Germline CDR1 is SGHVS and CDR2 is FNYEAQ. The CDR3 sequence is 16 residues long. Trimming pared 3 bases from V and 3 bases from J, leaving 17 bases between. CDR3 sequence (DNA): TGTGCCAGCAGCTTCGCCGGGACAAATCGGAAAGAGACCCAGTACTTC. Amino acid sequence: CASSFAGTNRKETQYF.

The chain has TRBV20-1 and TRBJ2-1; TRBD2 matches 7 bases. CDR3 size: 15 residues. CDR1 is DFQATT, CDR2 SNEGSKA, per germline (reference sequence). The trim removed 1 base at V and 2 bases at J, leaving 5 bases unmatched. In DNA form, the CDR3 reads TGCAGTGCTAGAGTTAGTGGGGGGGCCTACAATGAGCAGTTCTTC. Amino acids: CSARVSGGAYNEQFF.

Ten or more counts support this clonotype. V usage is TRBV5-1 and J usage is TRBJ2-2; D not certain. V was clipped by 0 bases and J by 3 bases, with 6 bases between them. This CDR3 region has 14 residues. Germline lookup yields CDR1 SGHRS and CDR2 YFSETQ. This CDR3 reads CASSLAEDTGELFF. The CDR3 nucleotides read TGCGCCAGCAGCTTGGCCGAGGACACCGGGGAGCTGTTTTTT.